The clone carrying this T cell receptor beta chain was seen a single time. The CDR3 covers 13 residues. Trimming took off 1 base at V and 3 bases at J, with 9 bases between the two ends. The germline V gene has CDR1 DFQATT and CDR2 SNEGSKA (reference sequence). The second PCR ran roughly 7 to 12 cycles with a sample-barcoded 5' primer and J-beta primers. All cDNA molecules were each tagged by a template-switch adaptor with 12 random nucleotides. TCRdb used MiXCR to reprocess the 5' RACE reads, holding one entry per CDR3 protein. The sample holds roughly 1,800,000 distinct CDR3 sequences, 40% to 55% seen once. The sample is drawn from a study of blood T cells in healthy people across ages.

The sequencing input was blood. The receptor was derived from a woman aged 40 to 55 in good health. This sequence joins TRBV20-1 and TRBJ1-2; D uncertain. CDR3 sequence: CSARAAAYYGYTF. Written as DNA, the CDR3 is TGCAGTGCTAGAGCTGCAGCCTACTATGGCTACACCTTC.